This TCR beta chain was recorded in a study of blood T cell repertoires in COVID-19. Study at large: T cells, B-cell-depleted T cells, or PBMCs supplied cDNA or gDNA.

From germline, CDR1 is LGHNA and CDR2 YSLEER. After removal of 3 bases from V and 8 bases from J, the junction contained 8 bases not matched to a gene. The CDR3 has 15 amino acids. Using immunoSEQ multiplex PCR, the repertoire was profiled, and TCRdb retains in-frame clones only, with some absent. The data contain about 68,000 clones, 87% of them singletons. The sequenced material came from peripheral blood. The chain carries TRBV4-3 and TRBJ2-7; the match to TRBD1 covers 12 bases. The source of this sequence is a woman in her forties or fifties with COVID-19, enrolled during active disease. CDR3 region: CASSQRPGQGAKQYF. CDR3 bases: TGCGCCAGCAGCCAGAGGCCGGGACAGGGGGCCAAGCAGTACTTC.